A single sample gave rise to the 23 T cell receptor beta chains below, sequenced in a study of blood T cell repertoires in COVID-19. The data were produced by immunoSEQ multiplex PCR, yet TCRdb's version contains in-frame clones alone and is incomplete. The sample lists about 210,000 clones; almost 85% were seen once. The material sequenced was peripheral blood. The receptors derive from a woman between 65 and 79 years old with COVID-19, enrolled during active disease.

The chain carries TRBV6-5 and TRBJ1-1; D remains unclear. This CDR3 comprises 14 residues. Per the germline V gene, CDR1 is MNHEY and CDR2 is SVGAGI. V lost 6 bases to trimming and J lost 5 bases, with 16 bases between them. The CDR3 region has the DNA TGTGCCAGCAGCAAACGTAGGAGTGATACTGAAGCTTTCTTT. Protein: CASSKRRSDTEAFF.

The V and J genes are TRBV11-3 and TRBJ1-3; no firm D call. From germline, CDR1 is SGHNT and CDR2 YENEEA. V lost 4 bases to trimming and J lost 0 bases, with 10 bases between them. The CDR3 runs 15 residues. The CDR3 here is CASSSRERSGNTIYF. Written as DNA, the CDR3 is TGTGCCAGCAGCTCCCGGGAGCGCTCTGGAAACACCATATATTTT.

The chain joins TRBV5-5 to TRBJ1-2, with a weak D call TRBD1 (6 bases). The CDR3 has 16 residues. V lost 1 base and J 1 base, leaving 14 bases between the germline ends. CDR1 and CDR2 from the germline V gene are SGHKS and YYEKEE (reference sequence). Here the CDR3 reads CASSLLTGVLNYGYTF. CDR3 nucleotide sequence: TGTGCCAGCAGCTTGCTGACAGGCGTACTTAACTATGGCTACACCTTC. Looking up the rest from reference TRBV5-5 and TRBJ1-2 gives the full variable domain: DAGVTQSPTHLIKTRGQQVTLRCSPISGHKSVSWYQQVLGQGPQFIFQYYEKEERGRGNFPDRFSARQFPNYSSELNVNALLLGDSALYLCASSLLTGVLNYGYTFGSGTRLTVV.

The sample holds a few counts of this clone. The chain couples TRBV6-5 to TRBJ1-1; the D gene is possibly TRBD1 (5 bases). This CDR3 has 13 residues. Trimming shortened V by 0 bases and J by 5 bases, and 7 bases separated the two germline ends. The germline V gene has CDR1 MNHEY and CDR2 SVGAGI. The CDR3 region is CASSYSRGTEAFF. The CDR3 bases are TGTGCCAGCAGTTACTCTCGGGGGACTGAAGCTTTCTTT.

The chain carries TRBV2 and TRBJ1-1; 8 bases are a match to TRBD1. CDR3 length equals 14 residues. Germline V gives CDR1 SNHLY, CDR2 FYNNEI. After removal of 5 bases from V and 0 bases from J, the junction contained 2 bases not matched to a gene. The CDR3 sequence is CASSRQGLNTEAFF. CDR3 DNA: TGTGCCAGCAGTCGACAGGGGTTGAACACTGAAGCTTTCTTT.

The J gene is TRBJ2-3, the V gene TRBV7-2, with TRBD2 identical over 13 bases. Looked up from germline, CDR1 is SGHTA and CDR2 is FQGNSA. This CDR3 comprises 14 residues. Trimming took 5 bases from V and 7 from J; bases not matched to a gene: 3. DNA for the CDR3: TGTGCCAGCAGCCTGGGGACTAGCGGGAATACGCAGTATTTT. It translates to CASSLGTSGNTQYF.

The chain uses TRBV5-1 and TRBJ1-4; a possible D gene is TRBD1 (6 bases). The CDR3 is made up of 15 amino acids. Germline loops: CDR1 SGHRS, CDR2 YFSETQ. V lost 0 bases, J lost 5 bases, and 11 bases lay in between. DNA of the CDR3: TGCGCCAGCAGCTTGGCCGGGACACGGAATGAAAAACTGTTTTTT. It translates to CASSLAGTRNEKLFF.

The rearrangement links TRBV6-1 to TRBJ1-4; no firm D call. CDR1 is MNHNS, CDR2 SASEGT, per germline. The CDR3 loop spans 12 amino acids. V gave up 3 bases and J gave up 7 bases, with 6 bases separating them. The CDR3 loop is CASSETGEKLFF. The CDR3 bases are TGTGCCAGCAGTGAGACTGGTGAAAAACTGTTTTTT.

This chain uses TRBV6-6 with TRBJ1-1; no definite D call. The CDR3 runs to 13 residues. Germline V CDR1 and CDR2: MNHNY, SVGAGI (reference sequence). Trimming pared 4 bases from V and 1 base from J, leaving 7 bases between. CDR3 protein: CASSFSGNTEAFF. In DNA, the CDR3 is TGTGCCAGCAGTTTTAGTGGGAACACTGAAGCTTTCTTT.

This chain uses TRBV4-1 with TRBJ2-1, with 12 bases that match TRBD1. The V and J ends lost 5 bases and 8 bases, in that order; junction bases with no gene match: 16. The CDR3 spans 18 residues. Looked up from germline, CDR1 is MGHRA and CDR2 is YSYEKL. The CDR3 DNA is TGCGCCAGCAGCTCCGGGACAGGGGGCCTTTTGAGGGCGGATGAGCAGTTCTTC. Its protein is CASSSGTGGLLRADEQFF.

The V call is TRBV19, the J call TRBJ1-2, with 7 positions matching TRBD1. Germline-derived CDR1 and CDR2 are LNHDA and SQIVND (reference sequence). V shed 5 bases and J 6 bases; nucleotides not matched to a gene: 15. This CDR3 has 16 residues. In DNA, the CDR3 is TGTGCCAGTAGTGAACAGGGGATGGGGCTCGTGGATGGCTACACCTTC. It codes for CASSEQGMGLVDGYTF.

This clone occurred once. This chain's CDR3 is CASSRQVFNTEAFF. CDR3 nucleotide sequence: TGTGCCAGCAGCAGACAGGTTTTTAACACTGAAGCTTTCTTT. The rearrangement links TRBV5-8 to TRBJ1-1; a weak D match, TRBD1 (6 bases). With 4 bases removed from V and 2 bases from J, the gap between germline ends came to 12 bases. The germline gives CDR1 SGHTS, CDR2 YDEGEE. The CDR3 consists of 14 residues.

The chain uses TRBV6-5 and TRBJ2-7, with 11 bases aligning to TRBD1. Germline V CDR1 and CDR2: MNHEY, SVGAGI. The trim removed 5 bases at V and 7 bases at J, leaving 10 bases unmatched. The CDR3 spans 15 residues. The CDR3 DNA reads as TGTGCCAGCAGTAGCGTAGGGACAGGGGGTGGAGAGCAGTACTTC. It translates to CASSSVGTGGGEQYF.

The CDR3 DNA reads TGTGCCAGCAACCCTACGAGGTTTGGACAGCCCCAGCATTTT. Its translation is CASNPTRFGQPQHF. The rearrangement links TRBV6-6 to TRBJ1-5; unclear D gene. Between the trimmed V and J ends, which lost 7 bases and 7 bases, there was a span of 17 bases. CDR3 length: 14 residues. Germline lookup yields CDR1 MNHNY and CDR2 SVGAGI (reference sequence).

This clone was seen more than once but under ten times. The chain employs TRBV29-1 and TRBJ2-7; 8 bases match TRBD2. V lost 4 bases, J lost 6 bases, and 11 bases stayed unmatched. Germline loops: CDR1 SQVTM, CDR2 ANQGSEA. The CDR3 is made up of 14 amino acids. In DNA, the CDR3 is TGCAGCGTTGTAGCTTCCGCGGCGGGGGGCGAGCAGTACTTC. Translation: CSVVASAAGGEQYF.

The chain is built from TRBV7-2 and TRBJ2-7; 9 positions match TRBD2. Losses at the gene ends were 1 base for V and 4 bases for J; bases not matched to a gene: 2. CDR1 and CDR2 from the germline V gene are SGHTA and FQGNSA. The CDR3 consists of 14 residues. This chain's CDR3 is CASSLVAGVYEQYF. CDR3 DNA: TGTGCCAGCAGCTTAGTAGCGGGGGTGTACGAGCAGTACTTC.

The rearrangement joins TRBV15 to TRBJ2-1; 7 positions match TRBD1. Germline CDR1 is LNHNV and CDR2 is YYDKDF (reference sequence). Unmatched junction bases numbered 16, after V lost 5 bases and J lost 0 bases. The CDR3 spans 19 residues. The CDR3 loop reads CATSRQGFSDLSSYNEQFF. The CDR3 DNA reads as TGTGCCACCAGCCGACAGGGCTTTTCTGATTTAAGCTCCTACAATGAGCAGTTCTTC.

This chain connects TRBV7-8 to TRBJ2-2, with 14 bases aligning to TRBD2. Germline loops: CDR1 SGHVS, CDR2 FQNEAQ. V shed 4 bases and J 4 bases; nucleotides not matched to a gene: 5. The CDR3 runs to 17 residues. CDR3 bases: TGTGCCAGCAGCTCGACTAGCGGGAGGGCGGCCACCGGGGAGCTGTTTTTT. This translates into CASSSTSGRAATGELFF.

The chain uses TRBV5-1 and TRBJ1-3; D is uncertain. Per the germline V gene, CDR1 is SGHRS and CDR2 is YFSETQ. Deletions cut 4 bases from V and 0 bases from J, with 14 bases between. The CDR3 extends over 16 amino acids. CDR3 sequence reads: CASSPLGPLSGNTIYF. For the CDR3, the DNA is TGCGCCAGCAGCCCCCTAGGCCCACTCTCTGGAAACACCATATATTTT.

The DNA for the CDR3 is TGTGCCAGCAGCTCGGGACAGGGGAGCACAGATACGCAGTATTTT. This codes for CASSSGQGSTDTQYF. The V call is TRBV7-6, the J call TRBJ2-3, with TRBD1 matching over 10 bases. J was trimmed by 0 bases and V by 4 bases; bases with no gene match: 1. Per germline, CDR1 SGHVS and CDR2 FNYEAQ. This CDR3 comprises 15 residues. Full variable domain (missing parts from reference TRBV7-6 and TRBJ2-3): GAGVSQSPRYKVTKRGQDVALRCDPISGHVSLYWYRQALGQGPEFLTYFNYEAQQDKSGLPNDRFSAERPEGSISTLTIQRTEQRDSAMYRCASSSGQGSTDTQYFGPGTRLTVL.

The chain uses TRBV5-6 and TRBJ1-2; a possible D gene is TRBD1 (5 bases). Germline assignment: CDR1 SGHDT and CDR2 YYEEEE. CDR3 length: 12 residues. The V and J ends lost 3 bases and 7 bases respectively, with 10 bases between them. CDR3 nucleotide sequence: TGTGCCAGCAGCTGGCGGGGGGTTGGCTACACCTTC. Residues: CASSWRGVGYTF.

Only a few counts were recorded for this clone. The chain is built from TRBV9 and TRBJ2-5; D may be TRBD2 (7 bases). The CDR3 runs 15 residues. The V end lost 4 bases, the J end lost 5 bases, and 18 bases lay between the germline ends. Germline assignment: CDR1 SGDLS and CDR2 YYNGEE. CDR3 amino acids: CASSRSWGGGETQYF. The CDR3 nucleotides are TGTGCCAGCAGCCGTAGTTGGGGGGGCGGGGAGACCCAGTACTTC.

The chain joins TRBV7-9 to TRBJ2-2; 9 nucleotides line up with TRBD1. Germline loops: CDR1 SEHNR, CDR2 FQNEAQ (reference sequence). The CDR3 is 15 amino acids. V lost 7 bases, J lost 6 bases, and 9 bases stayed unmatched. The CDR3 DNA reads as TGTGCCAGCACCTCGACAGGGGGTAGGGCCGGGGAGCTGTTTTTT. Translation: CASTSTGGRAGELFF.